This T cell receptor beta chain was captured in a study of blood T cell repertoires in COVID-19. Across the whole study: Material from acute and convalescent COVID-19 was sourced from the United States, Italy and Spain. The cDNA or gDNA used as material had been derived from T cells, B-cell-depleted T cells, or PBMCs.

Authors' processing steps: Amplifying reference gene primers gave estimates of nucleated cell counts. TCRdb's copy holds only in-frame clones and misses some; the assay was immunoSEQ multiplex PCR. The V and J calls and the clone size are those of that table, but D and trimming were determined from the DNA. The sample includes more than 35,000 clones, more than 70% of them seen just once. Germline V gene data show CDR1 as MNHEY and CDR2 as SVGAGI. J was trimmed by 2 bases and V by 8 bases; bases with no gene match: 8. The CDR3 spans 15 residues. Sequences were obtained from peripheral blood. V is TRBV6-5 and J is TRBJ2-2, with 7 bases aligning to TRBD2. This receptor was taken from a human donor in a cohort sampled during active COVID-19. This CDR3 is CASGVQRENTGELFF. Here the CDR3 DNA reads TGTGCCAGCGGAGTACAGCGGGAAAACACCGGGGAGCTGTTTTTT.